This T cell receptor (beta chain) was documented in a study of blood T cell repertoires in COVID-19. Study as a whole: Italy, Spain and the United States were the sources of the convalescent and acute COVID-19 samples.

TCRdb's copy holds only in-frame clones and misses some; the assay was immunoSEQ multiplex PCR. This sample has roughly 250,000 clones, with approximately 79% found just once. Germline-derived CDR1 and CDR2 are SGHVS and FQNEAQ. The CDR3 contains 13 residues. V gave up 5 bases and J gave up 4 bases; unmatched junction bases: 3. This clone was seen once. V gene TRBV7-8 combines with J gene TRBJ1-1, with TRBD1 matching over 8 bases. This TCR came from a woman between 40 and 50 years old with active or convalescent COVID-19. The material sequenced was peripheral blood. The CDR3 bases are TGTGCCAGCAGCCCCACAGGGGGCACTGAAGCTTTCTTT. Translating it yields CASSPTGGTEAFF.